The 20 T cell receptor beta chains below all came from one sample that was sequenced in a study of spatial heterogeneity in lung cancer. TCRdb independently ran MiXCR on the 5' RACE reads; one entry per CDR3 protein. The sample holds about 30,000 distinct CDR3 sequences, around 6% seen once. Indicated time point: blood at routine non-recurrence follow-up after resection. Frozen PBMC, nontumor lung or tumor provided whole RNA, which was sequenced unsorted. Sequenced material: PBMCs, taken at follow-up. Receptors originate from a male donor with early-stage non-small cell lung cancer.

This clonotype was recorded at least ten times. The chain joins TRBV10-2 to TRBJ1-2; D unresolved. The CDR3 is made up of 13 amino acids. The ends were cut back, 3 bases at V and 7 bases at J, with 12 bases in the middle. CDR1 and CDR2 (germline): WSHSY, SAAADI. The CDR3 nucleotides read TGCGCCAGCAGTGAACGAAGCGGGAGTGGCTACACCTTC. It translates to CASSERSGSGYTF.

This clonotype was picked up many times. The chain uses TRBV2 and TRBJ2-7; tentative D call: TRBD1 (6 bases). The CDR3 sequence is 12 residues long. The V gene's germline CDR1 is SNHLY and CDR2 FYNNEI. V lost 5 bases and J lost 6, with 11 bases in between. CDR3 amino acids: CASSTQGREQYF. Written as DNA, the CDR3 is TGTGCCAGCAGTACACAGGGTCGCGAGCAGTACTTC. The variable domain in full, with the rest retrieved from reference TRBV2 and TRBJ2-7, is EPEVTQTPSHQVTQMGQEVILRCVPISNHLYFYWYRQILGQKVEFLVSFYNNEISEKSEIFDDQFSVERPDGSNFTLKIRSTKLEDSAMYFCASSTQGREQYFGPGTRLTVT.

About this clonotype itself: The junction departs from germline at one end; a sequencing error may be responsible. The chain uses TRBV7-9 and TRBJ2-1; D tentatively reads TRBD1 or TRBD2 (5 bases each). Germline V gene data show CDR1 as SEHNR and CDR2 as FQNEAQ (reference sequence). The CDR3 has 15 amino acids. The CDR3 sequence is CASSLARGPYNEQIF. The CDR3 DNA is TGTGCCAGCAGCTTAGCTCGGGGCCCGTACAATGAGCAGATCTTC.

The table lists this clonotype with many counts. DNA for the CDR3: TGTGCCAGCAGCGTAGTTGTCTCAGCGAACACCGGGGAGCTGTTTTTT. Its protein product is CASSVVVSANTGELFF. J is TRBJ2-2 and V is TRBV9; no definite D call. CDR1 is SGDLS and CDR2 is YYNGEE in the germline V gene. The CDR3 has 16 amino acids. The V gene lost 0 bases and the J gene lost 0 bases, with 9 bases spanning the gap.

This clonotype has at least ten counts. The chain links TRBV7-9 to TRBJ2-7, with D possibly matching TRBD1 (5 bases). Germline V gene lookup returns CDR1 SEHNR and CDR2 FQNEAQ (reference sequence). Deletions cut 5 bases from V and 2 bases from J, with 16 bases between. This CDR3 comprises 15 residues. The CDR3 spells CASSPSLQGTYEQYF. As DNA, the CDR3 is TGTGCCAGCAGCCCAAGTCTGCAGGGCACCTACGAGCAGTACTTC. The full variable domain, completed using reference TRBV7-9 and TRBJ2-7, is DTGVSQNPRHKITKRGQNVTFRCDPISEHNRLYWYRQTLGQGPEFLTYFQNEAQLEKSRLLSDRFSAERPKGSFSTLEIQRTEQGDSAMYLCASSPSLQGTYEQYFGPGTRLTVT.

This clonotype was seen at least ten times. The chain links TRBV20-1 to TRBJ2-3; possibly TRBD2 for D (6 bases). Between the trimmed V and J ends, which lost 4 bases and 4 bases, there was a span of 12 bases. Germline V lookup: CDR1 DFQATT, CDR2 SNEGSKA (reference sequence). The CDR3 length is 13 residues. The CDR3 sequence: CSANSGGADTQYF. The CDR3 DNA is TGCAGTGCTAATAGCGGAGGGGCAGATACGCAGTATTTT.

The count of this clonotype is one. Given a much more abundant clone one base away, this may be a read error. The genes are TRBV29-1 and TRBJ1-1; a weak D match, TRBD1 (6 bases). Germline lookup yields CDR1 SQVTM and CDR2 ANQGSEA. This CDR3 has 12 amino acids. CDR3 in amino acids: CIARDTNTEAIF. Here the CDR3 DNA reads TGCATCGCGAGGGACACGAACACTGAAGCTATCTTT.

Ten or more counts support this clonotype. The chain has TRBV20-1 and TRBJ1-1; D gene ambiguous. The CDR3 is 11 amino acids. Between the trimmed V and J ends, which lost 6 bases and 9 bases, there was a span of 14 bases. The germline gives CDR1 DFQATT, CDR2 SNEGSKA (reference sequence). The CDR3 sequence is CSAEVNTKAFF. The CDR3 DNA is TGCAGTGCGGAGGTGAACACCAAAGCTTTCTTT.

This clonotype showed up many times. The V gene is TRBV5-1, the J gene TRBJ2-5; TRBD2 matches 10 bases. The J segment lost 5 bases and the V segment lost 1 base, leaving 8 bases of the junction unmatched. CDR1 is SGHRS and CDR2 is YFSETQ in the germline V gene. The CDR3 has 16 residues. Here the CDR3 DNA reads TGCGCCAGCAGCTTGACCCCAGCGGGAGGGTTGGAGACCCAGTACTTC. Translating gives CASSLTPAGGLETQYF.

This clonotype was seen at least ten times. V gene TRBV7-8 combines with J gene TRBJ1-1, with unresolved D. The CDR3 extends over 13 amino acids. Trimming shortened V by 5 bases and J by 3 bases, and 10 bases separated the two germline ends. Germline V gene data show CDR1 as SGHVS and CDR2 as FQNEAQ. CDR3 sequence: CASSLAVYTEAFF. In nucleotides, the CDR3 is TGTGCCAGCAGCCTCGCAGTATACACTGAAGCTTTCTTT.

This clonotype was seen at least ten times. The V and J genes are TRBV6-2 or TRBV6-3 and TRBJ1-2; D is ambiguous. The germline CDR1 and CDR2 sequences are MNHEY and SVGEGT. V lost 2 bases and J 8 bases, leaving 12 bases between the germline ends. The CDR3 is 13 residues long. The CDR3 sequence: CASSYTPVGGYTF. CDR3 in DNA: TGTGCCAGCAGTTACACACCCGTCGGCGGCTACACCTTC.

This clonotype was seen repeatedly, ten times or more. The chain links TRBV2 to TRBJ2-5; D is undetermined. Germline V gene data show CDR1 as SNHLY and CDR2 as FYNNEI. This CDR3 is built from 13 residues. V was pared by 4 bases and J by 5 bases, with 11 bases between. The CDR3 DNA sequence: TGTGCCAGCAGTGTGGGATTCGGGGAGACCCAGTACTTC. Protein: CASSVGFGETQYF.

This clonotype was counted only a few times. The V gene is TRBV9, the J gene TRBJ1-2, with 8 bases identical to TRBD1. Germline lookup yields CDR1 SGDLS and CDR2 YYNGEE. Trimming took 0 bases from V and 8 from J; bases not matched to a gene: 6. The CDR3 is made up of 14 amino acids. The CDR3 DNA sequence: TGTGCCAGCAGCGTAGTTGGACAGGGTGGCGGCTACACCTTC. Translation: CASSVVGQGGGYTF.

There are many counts of this clonotype. CDR3 sequence reads: CASSLRIGTTTSYNEQFF. CDR3 nucleotides: TGCGCCAGCAGCCTTCGTATCGGGACCACCACCTCCTACAATGAGCAGTTCTTC. V gene TRBV4-1 combines with J gene TRBJ2-1; D might be TRBD1 or TRBD2, each matching 5 bases. This CDR3 spans 18 amino acids. The germline CDR1 and CDR2 sequences are MGHRA and YSYEKL. Trimming took off 4 bases at V and 0 bases at J, with 19 bases between the two ends.

The chain joins TRBV20-1 to TRBJ2-7; D tentatively reads TRBD1 or TRBD2 (5 bases each). The length of the CDR3 is 13 residues. Germline CDR1 reads DFQATT; CDR2 reads SNEGSKA (reference sequence). Deletions cut 5 bases from V and 7 bases from J, with 18 bases between. DNA for the CDR3: TGCAGTGCTCCCAAGCAAGGGGCGGGTGAGCAGTACTTC. Translating it yields CSAPKQGAGEQYF.

At least ten counts were recorded for this clonotype. This chain links TRBV27 with TRBJ2-5, with 8 bases matching TRBD2. CDR3 size: 13 residues. V trimming: 8 bases; J trimming: 5 bases; junction bases outside the gene matches: 7. Germline-derived CDR1 and CDR2 are MNHEY and SMNVEV (reference sequence). Here the CDR3 reads CASRRGGAETQYF. In DNA form, the CDR3 reads TGTGCCAGCCGCCGGGGGGGGGCGGAGACCCAGTACTTC.

This clonotype was seen many times. The chain is built from TRBV7-9 and TRBJ2-2; the D is unclear. This CDR3 is 15 amino acids long. Germline V gene sequence: CDR1 SEHNR, CDR2 FQNEAQ (reference sequence). V dropped 4 bases and J dropped 1 base, with 10 bases sitting between them. Here the CDR3 DNA reads TGTGCCAGCAGCTCGCCCCAAAAGAACACCGGGGAGCTGTTTTTT. This gives the protein CASSSPQKNTGELFF.

The gene calls are TRBV5-6 and TRBJ1-4; D is ambiguous. Germline CDR1 SGHDT, CDR2 YYEEEE. The CDR3 length is 14 residues. The germline V and J ends were trimmed by 2 bases and 7 bases, with 12 bases remaining between them. This chain's CDR3 is CASSFYASVEKLFF. CDR3 sequence (DNA): TGTGCCAGCAGCTTTTATGCTTCGGTTGAAAAACTGTTTTTT. The whole variable domain, remainder taken from reference TRBV5-6 and TRBJ1-4, is DAGVTQSPTHLIKTRGQQVTLRCSPKSGHDTVSWYQQALGQGPQFIFQYYEEEERQRGNFPDRFSGHQFPNYSSELNVNALLLGDSALYLCASSFYASVEKLFFGSGTQLSVL.

This clonotype was detected ten times or more. The J gene is TRBJ1-2, the V gene TRBV29-1; D call uncertain. Trimming took off 2 bases at V and 1 base at J, with 8 bases between the two ends. CDR1 is SQVTM and CDR2 is ANQGSEA in the germline V gene. CDR3 length equals 13 residues. The CDR3 loop reads CSVEPLLNYGYTF. CDR3 bases: TGCAGCGTTGAACCCCTCCTTAACTATGGCTACACCTTC.

This chain connects TRBV11-3 to TRBJ1-1; D is undetermined. The V gene lost 3 bases and the J gene lost 0 bases, with 14 bases spanning the gap. Germline CDR1 SGHNT, CDR2 YENEEA. This CDR3 comprises 16 residues. The DNA for the CDR3 is TGTGCCAGCAGCTTCTCTGGGATGATAATGAACACTGAAGCTTTCTTT. It translates to CASSFSGMIMNTEAFF.